This paragraph reports one T cell receptor (beta chain). This clonotype appeared a few times. The antigen it binds to is not known. No much larger clone is present one base from it, and per-base qualities are unavailable. The time point label, read with the paper, signifies: patch test 1, 2 weeks after DPC sensitization. The treatment or condition label of this sample denotes: therapeutic diphenylcyclopropenone sensitization with weekly scalp DPC. Blood at each patch-test visit was drawn before the patch test was applied. Patients were considered eligible if aged 18 to 70, diagnosed with alopecia and deemed suitable for DPC therapy, and patients were excluded if pregnant. Unfractionated whole blood was collected in Tempus Blood RNA tubes, and total RNA was extracted from that blood. This entry comes from a study of human T cells and chemical hapten exposure (dated by TCRdb to 2020 to 2022). A note on the overall study: For sensitization, 2% DPC in acetone was applied to a 2 cm by 2 cm area of upper inner arm skin. Libraries were combined into a pool for sequencing, and differences in TCR yield between samples came mainly from small differences in library volumes within the pool. About 28 alopecia patients gave blood for TCR sequencing at one to four time points (pre-sensitization, 2, 6 and 24 weeks). Throughout the approximately 23-week study period, patients were also given weekly therapeutic DPC doses on the scalp. The study tracked peripheral blood TCR repertoire changes in vivo during primary and secondary sensitization to the hapten diphenylcyclopropenone (DPC) in alopecia patients. The patient cohort, mostly female, included alopecia areata with under or over 50% scalp involvement, alopecia totalis and alopecia universalis. Patch tests used Finn chambers with 0.01% DPC on the upper back, scored after 6 days by International Contact Dermatitis Research Group standards. Blood was sampled from patients pre-sensitization (week 0) and at 2, 6 and about 24 weeks after DPC sensitization.

Summary of the overall study and its limitations: Because every patient had alopecia, a presumed autoimmune disease, the patients' immune response might differ from that of healthy individuals. DPC sensitization did not change the number of TCRs with a frequency above 1 in 1000, and there was no evidence of changes in global repertoire structure. The number of PT1 expanded TCRs positively correlated with patch test score, significant at thresholds 8, 16 and 32 but not 4. Compared with pre-sensitization or healthy control sets, expanded TCRs formed significantly more large CDR3 similarity clusters, which is consistent with antigen-driven responses. Repeated subsampling changed both the strength of the expansion versus patch-test correlation and the threshold at which that correlation became significant.

The CDR3 runs 16 amino acids, cysteine and phenylalanine included. Only the CDR3 region is kept as DNA, spanning 48 bases read in frame from base 1. The V end loses 0 bases and the J end loses 2 bases, and a stretch of 8 bases separates them. CDR1 and CDR2 are drawn from the germline V gene (reference sequence): MNHEY, SMNVEV. The library came from RACE. The data were produced on a NextSeq 500. Library preparation attached unique molecular identifiers to individual cDNA molecules for quantitative, reproducible TCR counting. From each blood RNA sample, both TCR alpha and TCR beta chains were sequenced. The study's own analysis went as follows. The median number of TCRs per sample was over 95,000, ranging from about 23,224 to 690,600. V, J and CDR3 annotation of the TCR reads was carried out using the Decombinator software suite. For the PS versus PT1 abundance plots, all samples were subsampled to the same number of TCRs (28,000). TCRs were defined as expanded if absent before sensitization and observed at least eight times at the 2-week time point. TCRdb passed the public sequencing reads through fastp at Q25 and MiXCR, retaining productive beta sequences. Rows with a matching CDR3 protein are joined into one entry that keeps the most common DNA and genes. TCRdb's processing, not the study's, gives the V and J calls here. The sample table records some 380,000 distinct CDR3 sequences; about 4.4% of these occur just once. The ten largest clones add up to roughly 2.4% of the sample.

This clonotype was obtained from a woman between 50 and 59 years old with alopecia areata. Some clones in this sample may be carry-over from other donors' samples. This specimen consisted of whole blood, obtained in connection with sensitization to the hapten diphenylcyclopropenone (DPC). The chain was built from TRBV27 and TRBJ2-6, with the D segment possibly TRBD1 or TRBD2, each aligning over 5 bases. The nucleotide sequence is TGTGCCAGCAGTTTATCGGGGACGACTGGGGCCAACGTCCTGACTTTC. Translated, this gives CASSLSGTTGANVLTF.